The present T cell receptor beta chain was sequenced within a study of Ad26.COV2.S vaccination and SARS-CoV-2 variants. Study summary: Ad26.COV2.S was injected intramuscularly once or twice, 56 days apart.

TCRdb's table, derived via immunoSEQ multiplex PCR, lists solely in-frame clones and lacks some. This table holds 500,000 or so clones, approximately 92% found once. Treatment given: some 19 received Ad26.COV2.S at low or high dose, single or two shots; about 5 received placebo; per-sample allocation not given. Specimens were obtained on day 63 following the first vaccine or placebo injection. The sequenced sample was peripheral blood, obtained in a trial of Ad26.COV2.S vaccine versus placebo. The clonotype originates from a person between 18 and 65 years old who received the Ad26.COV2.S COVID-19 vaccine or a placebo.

This chain's CDR3 is CASSLRQGVNGYTF. CDR3 DNA sequence: TGTGCCAGCAGTCTAAGACAGGGCGTAAATGGCTACACCTTC. The rearrangement links TRBV27 to TRBJ1-2, with 7 bases matching TRBD1. Germline-derived CDR1 and CDR2 are MNHEY and SMNVEV (reference sequence). V trimming: 5 bases; J trimming: 6 bases; junction bases outside the gene matches: 9. This CDR3 has 14 amino acids.